This T cell receptor (beta chain) appears in the sequencing data of a study of cytomegalovirus exposure and HLA in healthy donors (dated by TCRdb to about 2017). A note on the overall study: The roughly 650 repertoires of the first cohort and the approximately 110 validation repertoires were produced on the same platform, according to a later analysis. The study aimed to test whether cataloging public T cell receptors could reveal signatures of past pathogen exposure. Besides the first cohort of hundreds of subjects, a separate validation cohort made up of some 110 different subjects was used. High-throughput TCR immunosequencing, statistical association of individual TCRs with disease status, and machine learning were combined to predict cytomegalovirus infection status. Overall results and qualifications from the work: In vitro tests confirmed that a few of the cytomegalovirus-associated TCR beta chains recognize cytomegalovirus antigens. The study listed approximately 150 TCR beta chains as associated with cytomegalovirus. Subsequent analysis determined that TCRs grouped into clusters in the first cohort also showed a tendency toward co-occurrence across the approximately 120 validation repertoires, and 94% of cluster scores exceeded 0. In both the original and validation cohorts, the classifier was reported to diagnose cytomegalovirus status with high specificity and sensitivity. All 120 or so repertoires were used to score co-occurrence in the validation cohort in a later analysis, because that analysis had no HLA typing for the cohort. It was suggested by the authors that the approach could potentially be generalized to other disease states and immunological phenotypes. While some public TCRs were present in many individuals, most TCR sequences turned up only very rarely across donors.

The germline V gene sets CDR1 to SGDLS and CDR2 to YYNGEE. There are 18 amino acids in the CDR3, from cysteine to phenylalanine inclusive. Only the CDR3 portion is preserved as DNA: 54 bases, with reading frame beginning at the first base. Germline trimming amounts to 0 bases on V and 0 bases on J, with 8 as the count of junction bases outside the gene matches. Separate from the roughly 700-subject first cohort, the validation cohort of 90 to 150 subjects was the group to which the donors belonged. The method was the immunoSEQ multiplex PCR assay. For the original study's pipeline: A statistical classification framework was built to diagnose cytomegalovirus status from the catalog of TCR beta chain sequences. TCRdb holds this immuneACCESS table with in-frame rearrangements only. Some clones are missing; in checked studies, unresolved V genes explain under half, and the rest has no known cause. V and J calls and clone size are as listed in that table; D and trimming were resolved from the DNA. In all, the sample holds a few hundred thousand clones, and 86% of those were seen once. Around 0.84% of the sample is in the top ten clones.

A word on this clone: Which antigen it targets is not known. Base qualities are not recorded, but no much larger clone differs from it by a single base.

The sample comprised PBMCs. This sequence uses TRBV9 and TRBJ2-4, with 8 bases in between that match TRBD1. The TCR comes from a woman aged 18-30 years in good health and CMV-seronegative. The nucleotides are TGTGCCAGCAGCGTAGGACGACAGGGGACAATAGCCAAAAACATTCAGTACTTC. This sequence encodes CASSVGRQGTIAKNIQYF.